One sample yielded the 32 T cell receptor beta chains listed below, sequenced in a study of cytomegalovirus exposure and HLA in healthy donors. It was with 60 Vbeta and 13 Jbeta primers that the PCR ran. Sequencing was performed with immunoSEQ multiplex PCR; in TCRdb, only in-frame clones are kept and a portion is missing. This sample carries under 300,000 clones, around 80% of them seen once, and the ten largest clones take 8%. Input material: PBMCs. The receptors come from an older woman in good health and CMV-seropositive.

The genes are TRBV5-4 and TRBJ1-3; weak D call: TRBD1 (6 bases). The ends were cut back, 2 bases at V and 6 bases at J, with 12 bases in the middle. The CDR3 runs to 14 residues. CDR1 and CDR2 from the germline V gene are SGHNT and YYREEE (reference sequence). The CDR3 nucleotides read TGTGCCAGCAGCTTTCAGGGGTTCGAAAACACCATATATTTT. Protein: CASSFQGFENTIYF.

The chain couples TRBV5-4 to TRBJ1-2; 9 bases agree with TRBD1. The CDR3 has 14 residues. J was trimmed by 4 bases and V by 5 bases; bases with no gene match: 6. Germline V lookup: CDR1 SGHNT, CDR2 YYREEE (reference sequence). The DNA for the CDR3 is TGTGCCAGCAGGAACAGGGGGCTAGGCTATGGCTACACCTTC. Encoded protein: CASRNRGLGYGYTF.

The CDR3 reads CASSEIAGRNYGYTF. The CDR3 DNA follows: TGTGCCAGCAGTGAAATAGCAGGGAGGAACTATGGCTACACCTTC. The chain uses TRBV6-1 and TRBJ1-2; D perhaps matches TRBD1 (5 bases). V lost 2 bases and J 2 bases, leaving 12 bases between the germline ends. The CDR3 totals 15 residues. CDR1 MNHNS and CDR2 SASEGT come from the germline V gene.

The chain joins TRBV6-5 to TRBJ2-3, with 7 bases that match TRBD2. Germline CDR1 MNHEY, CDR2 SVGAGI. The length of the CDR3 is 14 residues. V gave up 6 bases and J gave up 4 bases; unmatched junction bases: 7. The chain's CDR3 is CASRPRLAADTQYF. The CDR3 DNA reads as TGTGCCAGCAGACCCCGACTAGCAGCAGATACGCAGTATTTT.

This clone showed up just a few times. The CDR3 region has the DNA TGTGCCAACCCTCAGGGGGCAGGAGAAAAACTGTTTTTT. Translated, it gives CANPQGAGEKLFF. The chain couples TRBV6-9 to TRBJ1-4, with 8 bases aligning to TRBD1. Germline lookup yields CDR1 MNHGY and CDR2 SVAAGI. The CDR3 loop spans 13 amino acids. V lost 10 bases and J lost 8; bases outside the gene matches: 9.

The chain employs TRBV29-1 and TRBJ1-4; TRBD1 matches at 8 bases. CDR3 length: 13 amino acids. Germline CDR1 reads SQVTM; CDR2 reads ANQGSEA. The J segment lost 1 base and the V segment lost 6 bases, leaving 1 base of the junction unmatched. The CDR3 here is CSVGTGTNEKLFF. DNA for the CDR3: TGCAGCGTGGGGACAGGAACTAATGAAAAACTGTTTTTT. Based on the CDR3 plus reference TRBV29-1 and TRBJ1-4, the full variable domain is SAVISQKPSRDICQRGTSLTIQCQVDSQVTMMFWYRQQPGQSLTLIATANQGSEATYESGFVIDKFPISRPNLTFSTLTVSNMSPEDSSIYLCSVGTGTNEKLFFGSGTQLSVL.

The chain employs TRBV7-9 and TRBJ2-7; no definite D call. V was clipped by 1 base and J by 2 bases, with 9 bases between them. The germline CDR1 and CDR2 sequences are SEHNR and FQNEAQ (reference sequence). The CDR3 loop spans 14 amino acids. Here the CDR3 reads CASSLEEAPYEQYF. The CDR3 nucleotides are TGTGCCAGCAGCTTAGAAGAGGCGCCCTACGAGCAGTACTTC.

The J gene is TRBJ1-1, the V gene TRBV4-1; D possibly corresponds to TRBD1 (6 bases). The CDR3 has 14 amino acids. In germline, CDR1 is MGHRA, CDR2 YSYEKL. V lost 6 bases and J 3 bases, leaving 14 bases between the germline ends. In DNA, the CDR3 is TGCGCCAGCAGAAGGAGACAGGCGGACACTGAAGCTTTCTTT. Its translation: CASRRRQADTEAFF.

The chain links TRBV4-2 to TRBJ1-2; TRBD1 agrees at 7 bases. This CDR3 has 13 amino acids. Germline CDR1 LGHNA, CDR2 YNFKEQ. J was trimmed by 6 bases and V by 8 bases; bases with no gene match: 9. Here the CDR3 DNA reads TGTGCCAGCTCCCCAGACAGGGATAATGGCTACACCTTC. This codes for CASSPDRDNGYTF.

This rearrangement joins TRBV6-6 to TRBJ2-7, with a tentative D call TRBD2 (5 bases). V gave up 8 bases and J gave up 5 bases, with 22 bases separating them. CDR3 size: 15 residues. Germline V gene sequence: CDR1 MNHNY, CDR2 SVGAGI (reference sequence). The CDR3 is CASGLSERVIHEQYF. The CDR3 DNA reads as TGTGCCAGCGGGCTTAGCGAGAGGGTTATCCACGAGCAGTACTTC.

CDR3 residues: CASSEGVLESYEQFF. The DNA of the CDR3 is TGTGCCAGCAGTGAAGGAGTACTAGAATCCTATGAGCAGTTCTTC. The rearrangement uses TRBV2 and TRBJ2-1, with a tentative D call TRBD2 (5 bases). V was trimmed by 1 base and J by 8 bases, leaving 15 bases between them. Germline CDR1 is SNHLY and CDR2 is FYNNEI. This CDR3 has 15 amino acids.

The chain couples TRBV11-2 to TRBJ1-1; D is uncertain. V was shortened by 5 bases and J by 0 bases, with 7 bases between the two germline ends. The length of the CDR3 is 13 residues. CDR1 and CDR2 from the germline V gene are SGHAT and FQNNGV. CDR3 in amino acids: CASSPSLNTEAFF. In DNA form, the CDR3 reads TGTGCCAGCAGCCCCTCTTTGAACACTGAAGCTTTCTTT. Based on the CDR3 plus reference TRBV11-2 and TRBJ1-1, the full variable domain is EAGVAQSPRYKIIEKRQSVAFWCNPISGHATLYWYQQILGQGPKLLIQFQNNGVVDDSQLPKDRFSAERLKGVDSTLKIQPAKLEDSAVYLCASSPSLNTEAFFGQGTRLTVV.

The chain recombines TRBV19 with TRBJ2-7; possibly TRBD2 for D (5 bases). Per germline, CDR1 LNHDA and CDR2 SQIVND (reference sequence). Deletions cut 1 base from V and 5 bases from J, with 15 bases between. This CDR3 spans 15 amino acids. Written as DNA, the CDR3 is TGTGCCAGTAGTATAGGTGGCGGGTCGCCTAACGAGCAGTACTTC. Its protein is CASSIGGGSPNEQYF.

The DNA for the CDR3 is TGCGCCAGCAGCTCAGGGACAAAGGTGGGCTACACCTTC. Its protein product is CASSSGTKVGYTF. The J gene is TRBJ1-2, the V gene TRBV10-2; weak D call: TRBD1 (6 bases). The CDR3 runs to 13 residues. Germline loops: CDR1 WSHSY, CDR2 SAAADI. The V end lost 6 bases, the J end lost 8 bases, and 16 bases lay between the germline ends.

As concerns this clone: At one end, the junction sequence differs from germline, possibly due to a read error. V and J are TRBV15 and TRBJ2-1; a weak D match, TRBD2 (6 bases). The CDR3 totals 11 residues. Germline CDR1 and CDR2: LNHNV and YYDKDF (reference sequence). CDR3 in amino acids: CATSRRGLLVF. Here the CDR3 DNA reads TGTGCCACCAGCAGGAGGGGACTCTTGGTCTTC.

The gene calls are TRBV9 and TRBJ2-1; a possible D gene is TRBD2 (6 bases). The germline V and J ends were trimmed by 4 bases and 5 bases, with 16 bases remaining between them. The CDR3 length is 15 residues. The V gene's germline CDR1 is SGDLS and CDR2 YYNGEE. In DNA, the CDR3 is TGTGCCAGCAGCTATAGTCTAGCGCAGCACAATGAGCAGTTCTTC. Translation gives CASSYSLAQHNEQFF.

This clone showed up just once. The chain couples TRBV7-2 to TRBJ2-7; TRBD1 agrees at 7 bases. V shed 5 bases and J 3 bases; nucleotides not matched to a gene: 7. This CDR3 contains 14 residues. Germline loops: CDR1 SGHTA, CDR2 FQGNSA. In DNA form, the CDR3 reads TGTGCCAGCAGCCAACAGGGGAGTCACTACGAGCAGTACTTC. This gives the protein CASSQQGSHYEQYF.

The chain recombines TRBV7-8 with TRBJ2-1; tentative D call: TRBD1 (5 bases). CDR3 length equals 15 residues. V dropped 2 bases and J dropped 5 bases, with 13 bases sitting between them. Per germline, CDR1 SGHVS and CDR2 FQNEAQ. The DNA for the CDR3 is TGTGCCAGCAGCTTAAGGCCCAGGGAAAACAATGAGCAGTTCTTC. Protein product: CASSLRPRENNEQFF. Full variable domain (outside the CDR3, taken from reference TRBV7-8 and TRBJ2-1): GAGVSQSPRYKVAKRGQDVALRCDPISGHVSLFWYQQALGQGPEFLTYFQNEAQLDKSGLPSDRFFAERPEGSVSTLKIQRTQQEDSAVYLCASSLRPRENNEQFFGPGTRLTVL.

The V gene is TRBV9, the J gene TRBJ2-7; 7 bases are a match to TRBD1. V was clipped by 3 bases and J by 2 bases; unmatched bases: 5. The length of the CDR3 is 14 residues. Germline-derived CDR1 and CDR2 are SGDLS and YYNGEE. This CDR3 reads CASSADRVPYEQYF. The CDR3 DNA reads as TGTGCCAGCAGCGCAGACAGGGTCCCCTACGAGCAGTACTTC.

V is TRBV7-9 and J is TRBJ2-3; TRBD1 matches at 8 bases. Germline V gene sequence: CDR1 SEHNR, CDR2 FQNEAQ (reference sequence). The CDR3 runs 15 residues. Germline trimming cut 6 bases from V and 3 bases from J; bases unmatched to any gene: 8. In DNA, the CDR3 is TGTGCCAGCAGACAACAGGGGGGATGGACAGATACGCAGTATTTT. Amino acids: CASRQQGGWTDTQYF.

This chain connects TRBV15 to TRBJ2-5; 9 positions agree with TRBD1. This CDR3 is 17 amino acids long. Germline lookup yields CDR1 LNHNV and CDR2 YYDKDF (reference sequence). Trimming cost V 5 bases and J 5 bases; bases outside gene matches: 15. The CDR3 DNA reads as TGTGCCACCAGCGGACGGACAGGGGAGATTGATGGGGAGACCCAGTACTTC. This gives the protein CATSGRTGEIDGETQYF.

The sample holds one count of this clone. DNA for the CDR3: TGCAGTGCTAGAGGGGGGCGGGAGCAGTACTTC. Its protein product is CSARGGREQYF. J is TRBJ2-7 and V is TRBV20-1, with a weak D call TRBD1 (6 bases). The CDR3 runs 11 residues. Germline values: CDR1 DFQATT, CDR2 SNEGSKA (reference sequence). Trimming took off 1 base at V and 7 bases at J, with 8 bases between the two ends.

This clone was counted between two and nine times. This chain's CDR3 is CASSLRMNTEAFF. Here the CDR3 DNA reads TGTGCCAGCAGTTTGAGAATGAACACTGAAGCTTTCTTT. V gene TRBV6-5 combines with J gene TRBJ1-1; D is undetermined. Trimming took off 4 bases at V and 0 bases at J, with 6 bases between the two ends. The CDR3 extends over 13 amino acids. Germline V gene lookup returns CDR1 MNHEY and CDR2 SVGAGI.

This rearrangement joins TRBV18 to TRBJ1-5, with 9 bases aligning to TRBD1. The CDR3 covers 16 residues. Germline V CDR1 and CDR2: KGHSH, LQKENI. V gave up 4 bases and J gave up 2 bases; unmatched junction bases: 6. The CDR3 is CASSLDGQGRNQPQHF. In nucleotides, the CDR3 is TGTGCCAGCTCACTTGACGGACAGGGGCGCAATCAGCCCCAGCATTTT.

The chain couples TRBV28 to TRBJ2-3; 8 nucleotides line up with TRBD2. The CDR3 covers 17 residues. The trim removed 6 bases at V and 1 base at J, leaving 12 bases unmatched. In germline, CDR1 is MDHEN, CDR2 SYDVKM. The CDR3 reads CASRGREAGVGTDTQYF. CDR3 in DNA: TGTGCCAGCAGGGGCAGGGAAGCGGGGGTTGGCACAGATACGCAGTATTTT.

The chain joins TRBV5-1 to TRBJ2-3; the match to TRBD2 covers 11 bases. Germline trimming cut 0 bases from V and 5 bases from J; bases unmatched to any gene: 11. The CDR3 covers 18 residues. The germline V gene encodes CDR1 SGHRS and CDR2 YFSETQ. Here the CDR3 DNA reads TGCGCCAGCAGCTTGGCCGGAATAGCGGGAGGGCAGAGAGATACGCAGTATTTT. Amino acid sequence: CASSLAGIAGGQRDTQYF.

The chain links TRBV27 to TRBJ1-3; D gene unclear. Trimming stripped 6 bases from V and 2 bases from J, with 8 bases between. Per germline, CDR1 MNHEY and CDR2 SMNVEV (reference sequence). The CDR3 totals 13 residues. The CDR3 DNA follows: TGTGCCAGCAGGCGATCCCCTGGAAACACCATATATTTT. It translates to CASRRSPGNTIYF.

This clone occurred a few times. The CDR3 sequence: CASSQTGSNQPQHF. For the CDR3, the DNA is TGTGCCAGCAGCCAGACAGGGAGCAATCAGCCCCAGCATTTT. The chain recombines TRBV4-2 with TRBJ1-5, with 7 bases lining up with TRBD1. V was clipped by 3 bases and J by 1 base; unmatched bases: 0. This CDR3 spans 14 amino acids. Germline CDR1 and CDR2: LGHNA and YNFKEQ.

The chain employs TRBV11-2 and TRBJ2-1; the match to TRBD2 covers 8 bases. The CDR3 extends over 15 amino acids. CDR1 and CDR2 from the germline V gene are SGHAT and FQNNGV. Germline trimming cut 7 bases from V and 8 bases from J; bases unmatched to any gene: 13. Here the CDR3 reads CASIPGGAPRDEQFF. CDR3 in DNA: TGTGCCAGCATCCCCGGGGGGGCCCCTAGGGATGAGCAGTTCTTC.

The CDR3 region is CASSQEVTGSYEQYF. The DNA of the CDR3 is TGCGCCAGCAGCCAAGAGGTTACGGGGAGCTACGAGCAGTACTTC. This chain joins TRBV4-1 and TRBJ2-7; D might be TRBD2 (5 bases). V was trimmed by 0 bases and J by 3 bases, leaving 12 bases between them. CDR3 size: 15 residues. In germline, CDR1 is MGHRA, CDR2 YSYEKL.

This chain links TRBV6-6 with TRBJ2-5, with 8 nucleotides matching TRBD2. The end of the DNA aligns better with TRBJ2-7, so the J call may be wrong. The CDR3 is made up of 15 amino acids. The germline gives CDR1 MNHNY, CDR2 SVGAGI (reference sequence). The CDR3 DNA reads TGTGCCAGCAGTTTACGAGCGGGAGAAGCGTACGAGCAGTACTTC. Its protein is CASSLRAGEAYEQYF.

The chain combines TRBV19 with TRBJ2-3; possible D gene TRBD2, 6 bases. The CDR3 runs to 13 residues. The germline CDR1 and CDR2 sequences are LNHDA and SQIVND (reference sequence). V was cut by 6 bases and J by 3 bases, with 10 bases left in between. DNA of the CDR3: TGTGCCAGTAGCGGGAGATGGACAGATACGCAGTATTTT. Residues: CASSGRWTDTQYF.